A selection of T cell receptor beta chains follows, all from one sample in a study of cytomegalovirus exposure and HLA in healthy donors. Method: immunoSEQ multiplex PCR; TCRdb's copy keeps in-frame clones and lacks some. Among some 190,000 clones listed, roughly four fifths were seen once. The specimen sequenced was PBMCs. The receptors were sampled from a woman in her 30s in good health and CMV-seropositive. Both conserved end residues are part of each CDR3. The D gene is left open where the match is weak. Clone size appears in some rows only: once, few, many, or a class for an expanded clone.

d_call	v_call	j_call	clone_size	cdr3_aa	cdr3_nt
TRBD1	TRBV18	TRBJ1-2	NA	CASSSGQVYGYTF	TGTGCCAGCTCATCTGGACAGGTCTATGGCTACACCTTC
NA	TRBV5-1	TRBJ1-1	few	CASSFRGGTEAFF	TGCGCCAGCAGCTTTCGAGGGGGCACTGAAGCTTTCTTT
NA	TRBV5-5	TRBJ1-4	NA	CASSLGPSTNEKLFF	TGTGCCAGCAGCCTAGGTCCTTCAACTAATGAAAAACTGTTTTTT
NA	TRBV5-4	TRBJ2-7	NA	CASSLQPSYEQYF	TGTGCCAGCAGCTTACAGCCGTCCTACGAGCAGTACTTC
NA	TRBV6-5	TRBJ1-3	NA	CASSYTGVPGNTIYF	TGTGCCAGCAGTTATACCGGGGTCCCAGGAAACACCATATATTTT
NA	TRBV5-4	TRBJ1-5	NA	CASSLGGRDQPQHF	TGTGCCAGCAGCTTGGGGGGCAGGGATCAGCCCCAGCATTTT
TRBD2	TRBV5-4	TRBJ2-7	few	CASSLVGGGREQYF	TGTGCCAGCAGCTTGGTGGGGGGGGGACGCGAGCAGTACTTC
TRBD1	TRBV5-6	TRBJ2-7	NA	CASSFITGVEQYF	TGTGCCAGCAGTTTTATTACAGGGGTCGAGCAGTACTTC
TRBD2	TRBV15	TRBJ2-1	NA	CATSREGLAGGYNEQFF	TGTGCCACCAGCAGGGAGGGACTAGCGGGAGGGTACAATGAGCAGTTCTTC
NA	TRBV9	TRBJ1-2	NA	CASSVGAPPSEGYTF	TGTGCCAGCAGCGTAGGGGCCCCGCCTAGCGAGGGCTACACCTTC
TRBD1	TRBV27	TRBJ2-6	NA	CASSSDRGHGANVLTF	TGTGCCAGCAGTTCGGACAGGGGCCATGGGGCCAACGTCCTGACTTTC
NA	TRBV7-2	TRBJ2-7	NA	CASSAKVAGPHEQYF	TGTGCCAGCAGCGCAAAGGTGGCAGGGCCGCACGAGCAGTACTTC
NA	TRBV4-2	TRBJ2-1	NA	CASSLRRTINNEQFF	TGTGCCAGCAGCCTCCGACGGACTATCAACAATGAGCAGTTCTTC
NA	TRBV6-1	TRBJ2-7	NA	CASSEPYYEQYF	TGTGCCAGCAGTGAGCCCTACTACGAGCAGTACTTC
TRBD2	TRBV6-1	TRBJ2-7	NA	CASSRSGSENEQYF	TGTGCCAGCAGCCGTAGCGGGAGTGAGAACGAGCAGTACTTC
NA	TRBV6-1	TRBJ2-7	NA	CASSVNYEQYF	TGTGCCAGCAGTGTGAACTACGAGCAGTACTTC
TRBD2	TRBV5-6	TRBJ2-5	NA	CASSLALSGLAGAETQYF	TGTGCCAGCAGCTTGGCGCTGTCAGGACTAGCGGGAGCAGAGACCCAGTACTTC
TRBD1	TRBV18	TRBJ1-3	NA	CASSPLDRGPGNTIYF	TGTGCCAGCTCACCCCTAGACAGGGGGCCCGGAAACACCATATATTTT
NA	TRBV19	TRBJ1-1	NA	CASSRDTVNTEAFF	TGTGCCAGTAGTCGGGACACCGTGAACACTGAAGCTTTCTTT
NA	TRBV5-5	TRBJ1-2	NA	CASSPTANYGYTF	TGTGCCAGCAGCCCGACAGCGAACTATGGCTACACCTTC
TRBD2	TRBV27	TRBJ2-3	NA	CASSPRTSPWRADTQYF	TGTGCCAGCAGTCCTCGGACTAGCCCTTGGAGGGCAGATACGCAGTATTTT
TRBD1	TRBV7-6	TRBJ1-1	NA	CASSSLPGGRGREAFF	TGTGCCAGCAGCTCTCTTCCCGGGGGTAGGGGGCGTGAAGCTTTCTTT
NA	TRBV6-1	TRBJ1-5	few	CASSDRGGSNQPQHF	TGTGCCAGCAGTGATCGGGGGGGTAGCAATCAGCCCCAGCATTTT
NA	TRBV28	TRBJ1-5	NA	CASSRGQPQHF	TGTGCCAGCAGTAGAGGGCAGCCCCAGCATTTT
TRBD2	TRBV5-1	TRBJ2-3	few	CASSLTGGPGDTQYF	TGCGCCAGCAGCTTGACGGGAGGGCCAGGAGATACGCAGTATTTT
TRBD1	TRBV6-5	TRBJ1-1	NA	CASNLDRGGTEAFF	TGTGCCAGCAACCTAGACAGGGGTGGAACTGAAGCTTTCTTT
TRBD1	TRBV2	TRBJ1-2	NA	CASSDWDSYGYTF	TGTGCCAGCAGTGATTGGGACAGCTATGGCTACACCTTC
NA	TRBV6-6	TRBJ2-3	NA	CASSYSLSGSTDTQYF	TGTGCCAGCAGTTACTCTCTCAGCGGGAGCACAGATACGCAGTATTTT
TRBD1	TRBV28	TRBJ2-7	NA	CASSRDSSYEQYF	TGTGCCAGCAGCAGGGACAGTTCCTACGAGCAGTACTTC
TRBD2	TRBV2	TRBJ2-7	NA	CASSEPPGGRSSYEQYF	TGTGCCAGCAGTGAACCCCCAGGCGGGAGGAGCTCCTACGAGCAGTACTTC
NA	TRBV4-1	TRBJ1-4	NA	CASSQLLGQPDNEKLFF	TGCGCCAGCAGCCAACTACTCGGACAGCCCGATAATGAAAAACTGTTTTTT
TRBD2	TRBV25-1	TRBJ2-2	NA	CASSASVAGVSGTGELFF	TGTGCCAGCAGTGCCTCGGTAGCGGGAGTGTCGGGCACCGGGGAGCTGTTTTTT
NA	TRBV28	TRBJ1-5	NA	CASRRQFGNQPQHF	TGTGCCAGCAGGCGACAGTTTGGGAATCAGCCCCAGCATTTT
NA	TRBV5-4	TRBJ2-7	NA	CASSLELFSDEQYF	TGTGCCAGCAGCTTGGAGCTCTTCTCGGACGAGCAGTACTTC
NA	TRBV5-4	TRBJ2-2	NA	CASSRTGELFF	TGTGCCAGCAGCCGGACCGGGGAGCTGTTTTTT
NA	TRBV2	TRBJ2-5	NA	CACRRDIQETQYF	TGTGCCTGCCGTCGGGACATACAAGAGACCCAGTACTTC
NA	TRBV21-1	TRBJ1-5	NA	CASSKDTGRPQHF	TGTGCCAGCAGCAAGGACACGGGCCGGCCCCAGCATTTT
NA	TRBV19	TRBJ1-2	NA	CASNMGGFYGYTF	TGTGCCAGTAACATGGGGGGGTTCTATGGCTACACCTTC
TRBD1	TRBV27	TRBJ2-7	NA	CASSWTGSEQYF	TGTGCCAGCAGTTGGACAGGGTCCGAGCAGTACTTC
TRBD1	TRBV19	TRBJ1-1	NA	CASRPTGVPEAFF	TGTGCCAGTAGGCCTACAGGGGTTCCTGAAGCTTTCTTT
NA	TRBV5-1	TRBJ1-5	NA	CASSFGGVGQPQHF	TGCGCCAGCAGCTTCGGGGGGGTGGGACAGCCCCAGCATTTT
TRBD2	TRBV28	TRBJ2-7	NA	CASRTLAGSSYEQYF	TGTGCCAGCAGGACTCTAGCGGGGAGCTCCTACGAGCAGTACTTC
NA	TRBV7-9	TRBJ1-5	few	CSSSLEQGPQHF	TGTTCCAGCAGCTTAGAACAGGGTCCCCAGCATTTT
TRBD2	TRBV7-9	TRBJ2-7	few	CASSSGTSGYEQYF	TGTGCCAGCAGCTCCGGGACTAGCGGTTACGAGCAGTACTTC
TRBD2	TRBV5-6	TRBJ2-1	NA	CASSFRGSSYNEQFF	TGTGCCAGCAGCTTTCGCGGGAGCTCCTACAATGAGCAGTTCTTC
TRBD2	TRBV7-9	TRBJ2-1	NA	CASSPGLAAEQFF	TGTGCCAGCAGCCCGGGACTAGCCGCTGAGCAGTTCTTC
TRBD1	TRBV6-1	TRBJ2-7	NA	CASSFFRDRAYEQYF	TGTGCCAGCAGTTTTTTCCGGGACAGGGCCTACGAGCAGTACTTC
NA	TRBV28	TRBJ2-5	NA	CASSAAVGNYGTQYF	TGTGCCAGCAGCGCCGCCGTTGGTAACTACGGGACCCAGTACTTC
TRBD2	TRBV5-1	TRBJ2-5	NA	CASSKAGLEGETQYF	TGCGCCAGCAGCAAAGCGGGACTAGAGGGAGAGACCCAGTACTTC
NA	TRBV6-1	TRBJ2-3	few	CAPKGPGSTDTQYF	TGTGCTCCTAAGGGGCCGGGTAGCACAGATACGCAGTATTTT
NA	TRBV11-2	TRBJ2-1	NA	CASSLGNPGNEQFF	TGTGCCAGCAGCTTAGGAAATCCCGGGAATGAGCAGTTCTTC
TRBD1	TRBV5-4	TRBJ2-7	NA	CASSLGTGGSYEQYF	TGTGCCAGCAGCTTGGGGACAGGGGGATCCTACGAGCAGTACTTC
NA	TRBV27	TRBJ1-5	few	CASSGSGNNQPQHF	TGTGCCAGCAGTGGATCCGGGAACAATCAGCCCCAGCATTTT
NA	TRBV28	TRBJ1-4	NA	CASSLWAATNEKLFF	TGTGCCAGCAGTTTATGGGCCGCAACTAATGAAAAACTGTTTTTT
TRBD1	TRBV6-4	TRBJ2-7	NA	CASSETGGGEQYF	TGTGCCAGCAGTGAAACAGGGGGTGGGGAGCAGTACTTC
NA	TRBV18	TRBJ2-7	NA	CASSPLVQGEQYF	TGTGCCAGCTCACCACTCGTGCAGGGCGAGCAGTACTTC
NA	TRBV5-6	TRBJ2-3	NA	CASSPTGGGQYF	TGTGCCAGCAGCCCAACGGGGGGCGGGCAGTATTTT
TRBD1	TRBV28	TRBJ2-7	NA	CASSLTGGYEQYF	TGTGCCAGCAGTTTAACAGGGGGCTACGAGCAGTACTTC
NA	TRBV28	TRBJ1-1	NA	CAAWTMNTEAFF	TGTGCCGCCTGGACTATGAACACTGAAGCTTTCTTT
NA	TRBV5-4	TRBJ1-5	NA	CASSLPTTVSNQPQHF	TGTGCCAGCAGCTTGCCTACGACAGTTAGCAATCAGCCCCAGCATTTT